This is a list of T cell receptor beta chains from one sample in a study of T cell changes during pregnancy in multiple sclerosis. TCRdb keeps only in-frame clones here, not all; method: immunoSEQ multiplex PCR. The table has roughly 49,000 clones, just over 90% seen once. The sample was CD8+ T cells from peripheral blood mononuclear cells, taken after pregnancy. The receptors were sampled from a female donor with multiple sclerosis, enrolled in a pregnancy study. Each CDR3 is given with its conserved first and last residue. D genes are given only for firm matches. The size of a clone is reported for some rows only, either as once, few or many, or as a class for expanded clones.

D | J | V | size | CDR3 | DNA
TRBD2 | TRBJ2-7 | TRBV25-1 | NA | CASSHRSGGRLAEQYF | TGTGCCAGCAGTCACCGATCGGGAGGACGTTTGGCCGAGCAGTACTTC
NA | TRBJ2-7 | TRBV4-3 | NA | CASSQDKDRTYEQYF | TGCGCCAGCAGCCAAGATAAGGACAGAACCTACGAGCAGTACTTC
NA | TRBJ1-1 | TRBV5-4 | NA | CASSLGAGNTEAFF | TGTGCCAGCAGCTTGGGGGCAGGGAACACTGAAGCTTTCTTT
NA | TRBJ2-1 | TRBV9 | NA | CASSVGSGTEQFF | TGTGCCAGCAGCGTAGGGAGCGGAACCGAGCAGTTCTTC
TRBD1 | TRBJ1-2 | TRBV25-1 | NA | CASMDPRTGPGGYTF | TGTGCCAGCATGGACCCAAGGACAGGGCCGGGGGGCTACACCTTC
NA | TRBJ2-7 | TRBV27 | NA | CASSAGPSYEQYF | TGTGCCAGCAGTGCAGGGCCCTCCTACGAGCAGTACTTC
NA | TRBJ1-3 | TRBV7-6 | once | CASSPGLMTGNTIYF | TGTGCCAGCAGCCCGGGACTGATGACTGGAAACACCATATATTTT
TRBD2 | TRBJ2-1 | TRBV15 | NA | CATSRALAGGNEQFF | TGTGCCACCAGCAGAGCACTAGCGGGAGGTAATGAGCAGTTCTTC
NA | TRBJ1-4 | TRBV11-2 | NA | CASSLGLGGEKLFF | TGTGCCAGCAGCTTAGGACTAGGAGGGGAAAAACTGTTTTTT
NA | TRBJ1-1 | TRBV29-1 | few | CSVLGWDTEAFF | TGCAGCGTGTTGGGCTGGGACACTGAAGCTTTCTTT
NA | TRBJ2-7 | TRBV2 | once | CASSEAGVISYEQYF | TGTGCCAGCAGTGAAGCGGGAGTGATCTCCTACGAGCAGTACTTC
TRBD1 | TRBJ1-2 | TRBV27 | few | CASSSGTGVGYTF | TGTGCCAGCAGTTCCGGGACAGGGGTTGGCTACACCTTC
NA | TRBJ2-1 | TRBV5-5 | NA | CASYIGIAGSGIF | TGTGCCAGCTATATCGGTATAGCAGGGTCAGGCATCTTC
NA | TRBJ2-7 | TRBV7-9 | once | CASSLNLDSTYEQYF | TGTGCCAGCAGCTTAAATCTGGACAGCACCTACGAGCAGTACTTC
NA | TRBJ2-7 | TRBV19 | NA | CASSTSQGFVYERYF | TGTGCCAGTAGTACATCACAGGGATTCGTCTACGAGCGGTACTTC
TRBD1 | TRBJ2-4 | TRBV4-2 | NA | CASSQAPGGDIQYF | TGTGCCAGCAGCCAAGCTCCAGGGGGAGACATTCAGTACTTC
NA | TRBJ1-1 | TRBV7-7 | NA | CASSSKQGTEAFF | TGTGCCAGCAGCTCAAAACAGGGAACTGAAGCTTTCTTT
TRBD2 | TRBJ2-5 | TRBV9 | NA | CASSVSSGSVVGETQYF | TGTGCCAGCAGCGTATCTAGCGGGAGTGTCGTGGGAGAGACCCAGTACTTC
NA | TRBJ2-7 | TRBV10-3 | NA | CAISYTTDEQYF | TGTGCCATCAGCTATACGACAGACGAGCAGTACTTC
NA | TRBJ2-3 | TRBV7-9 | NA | CASSLDGYGDTDTQYF | TGTGCCAGCAGCTTAGACGGGTACGGGGACACAGATACGCAGTATTTT
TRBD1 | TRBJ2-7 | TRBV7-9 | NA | CASSLEGAAGEQYF | TGTGCCAGCAGCTTAGAGGGGGCCGCGGGCGAGCAGTACTTC
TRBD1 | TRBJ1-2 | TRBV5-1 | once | CASSSYPGQLRTTNYGYTF | TGCGCCAGCAGCTCATACCCGGGACAGTTGAGAACTACTAACTATGGCTACACCTTC
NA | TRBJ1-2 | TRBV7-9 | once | CASILGGQLNYGYTF | TGTGCCAGCATTTTAGGGGGACAACTAAACTATGGCTACACCTTC
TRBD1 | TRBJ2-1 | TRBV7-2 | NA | CASSLVTGQGIVNEQFF | TGTGCCAGCAGCTTGGTCACGGGACAGGGGATCGTCAATGAGCAGTTCTTC
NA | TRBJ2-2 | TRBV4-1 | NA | CASSQASRVGTGELFF | TGCGCCAGCAGCCAGGCTTCCAGGGTGGGCACCGGGGAGCTGTTTTTT
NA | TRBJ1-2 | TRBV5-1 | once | CASSLASPKGYTF | TGCGCCAGCAGCTTGGCCAGTCCGAAGGGCTACACCTTC
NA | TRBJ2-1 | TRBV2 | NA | CASLAYNEQFF | TGTGCCAGTCTCGCCTACAATGAGCAGTTCTTC
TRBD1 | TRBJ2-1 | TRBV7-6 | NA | CASSFYLPLAGTGGDEQFF | TGTGCCAGCAGCTTCTATCTCCCTTTGGCCGGGACAGGGGGCGATGAGCAGTTCTTC
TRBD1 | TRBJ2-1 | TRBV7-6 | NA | CASSWGQGVSYNEQFF | TGTGCCAGCAGCTGGGGACAGGGGGTCTCCTACAATGAGCAGTTCTTC
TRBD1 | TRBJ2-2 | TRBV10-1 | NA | CASSESRNGTGNTGELFF | TGCGCCAGCAGTGAGTCGAGGAACGGGACAGGGAACACCGGGGAGCTGTTTTTT
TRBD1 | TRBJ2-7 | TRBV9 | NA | CASSVSGQGTYEQYF | TGTGCCAGCAGCGTATCGGGACAGGGAACCTACGAGCAGTACTTC
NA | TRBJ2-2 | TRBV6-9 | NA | CASSYLRVTGELFF | TGTGCCAGCAGTTATCTACGGGTCACCGGGGAGCTGTTTTTT
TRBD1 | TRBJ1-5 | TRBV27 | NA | CASSPAGGLGNQPQHF | TGTGCCAGCAGTCCCGCAGGGGGCCTAGGCAATCAGCCCCAGCATTTT
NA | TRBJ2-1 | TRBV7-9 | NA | CASSSSPSRAEQFF | TGTGCCAGCAGCTCCAGTCCTAGCCGCGCAGAGCAGTTCTTC
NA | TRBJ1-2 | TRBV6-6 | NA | CASTYLGGGYGYTF | TGTGCCAGCACCTACCTTGGGGGGGGGTATGGCTACACCTTC
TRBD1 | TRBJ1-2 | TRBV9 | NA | CASGFTGGHGYTF | TGTGCCAGCGGCTTTACAGGGGGCCATGGCTACACCTTC
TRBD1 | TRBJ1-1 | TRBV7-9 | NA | CASRVRDREAFF | TGTGCCAGCAGGGTCCGGGACAGAGAAGCTTTCTTT
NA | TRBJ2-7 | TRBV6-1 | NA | CASSFDRAGSYEQYF | TGTGCCAGCAGCTTCGATAGGGCGGGCTCCTACGAGCAGTACTTC
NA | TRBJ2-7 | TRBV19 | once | CATSSPYEQYF | TGTGCCACCTCTAGTCCCTACGAGCAGTACTTC
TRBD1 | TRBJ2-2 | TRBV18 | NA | CASSPRQGTPATNTGELFF | TGTGCCAGCTCACCCCGACAGGGGACACCAGCTACGAACACCGGGGAGCTGTTTTTT
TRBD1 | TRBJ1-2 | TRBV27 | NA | CASSWTGGADGYTF | TGTGCCAGCAGTTGGACAGGGGGCGCCGATGGCTACACCTTC
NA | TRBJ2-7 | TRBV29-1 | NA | CSVESRAYEQYF | TGCAGCGTTGAAAGCCGAGCCTACGAGCAGTACTTC
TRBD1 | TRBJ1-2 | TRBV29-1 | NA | CSSTTGDPYGYTF | TGCAGCAGCACGACAGGGGACCCTTATGGCTACACCTTC
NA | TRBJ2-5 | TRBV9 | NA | CASSQNQETQYF | TGTGCCAGCAGCCAAAACCAGGAGACCCAGTACTTC
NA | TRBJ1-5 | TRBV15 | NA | CATSSAGYQPQHF | TGTGCCACCAGCAGTGCAGGGTATCAGCCCCAGCATTTT
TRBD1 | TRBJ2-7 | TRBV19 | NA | CASSIGLGQEQYF | TGTGCCAGTAGTATAGGTTTGGGACAGGAGCAGTACTTC
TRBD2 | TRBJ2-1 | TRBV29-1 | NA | CSVENPSGSSGEQFF | TGCAGCGTTGAAAACCCTAGCGGGAGTTCAGGTGAGCAGTTCTTC
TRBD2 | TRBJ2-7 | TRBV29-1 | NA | CSVEIAGGVYEQYF | TGCAGCGTTGAAATAGCGGGGGGTGTCTACGAGCAGTACTTC
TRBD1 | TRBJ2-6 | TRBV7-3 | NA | CASSSPGQGSSGANVLTF | TGTGCCAGCAGCTCTCCGGGACAGGGGTCCTCTGGGGCCAACGTCCTGACTTTC
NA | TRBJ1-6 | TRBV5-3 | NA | CARSFETEDSPLHF | TGTGCCAGAAGCTTCGAGACAGAGGATTCACCCCTCCACTTT
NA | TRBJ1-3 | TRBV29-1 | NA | CSALVGASGNTIYF | TGCAGCGCCTTAGTGGGCGCCTCTGGAAACACCATATATTTT
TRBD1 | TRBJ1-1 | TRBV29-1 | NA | CSAGDRGDTEAFF | TGCAGCGCTGGGGACAGGGGGGACACTGAAGCTTTCTTT
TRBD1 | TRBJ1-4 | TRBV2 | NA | CASSSGTGRSWDEKLFF | TGTGCCAGCAGCTCCGGGACAGGGAGGTCGTGGGATGAAAAACTGTTTTTT
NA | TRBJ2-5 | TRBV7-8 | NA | CASSQGGQGETQYF | TGTGCCAGCAGCCAGGGGGGCCAGGGAGAGACCCAGTACTTC